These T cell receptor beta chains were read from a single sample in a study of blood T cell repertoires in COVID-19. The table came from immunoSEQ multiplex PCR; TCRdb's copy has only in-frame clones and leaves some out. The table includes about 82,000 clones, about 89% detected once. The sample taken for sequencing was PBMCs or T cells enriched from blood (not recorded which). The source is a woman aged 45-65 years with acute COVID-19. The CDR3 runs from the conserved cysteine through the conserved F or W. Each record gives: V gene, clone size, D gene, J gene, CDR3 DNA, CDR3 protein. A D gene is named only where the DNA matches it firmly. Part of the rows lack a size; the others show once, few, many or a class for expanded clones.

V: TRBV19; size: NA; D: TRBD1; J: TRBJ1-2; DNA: TGTGCCAGTACCCACGACAGGGTCGCTAACTATGGCTACACCTTC; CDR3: CASTHDRVANYGYTF
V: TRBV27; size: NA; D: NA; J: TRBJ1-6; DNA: TGTGCCAGCAGTTTGAACAGCATAGGAAGCTCCTATAATTCACCCCTCCACTTT; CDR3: CASSLNSIGSSYNSPLHF
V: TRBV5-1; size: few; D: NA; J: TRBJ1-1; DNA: TGCGCCAGCAGCTTCCGATGGGGGGACACTGAAGCTTTCTTT; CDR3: CASSFRWGDTEAFF
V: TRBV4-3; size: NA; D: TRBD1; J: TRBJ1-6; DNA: TGCGCCAGCAGCCAAGATATGGTAGGGCAGGGGGCGTCTTCACCCCTCCACTTT; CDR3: CASSQDMVGQGASSPLHF
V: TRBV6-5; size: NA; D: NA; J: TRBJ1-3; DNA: TGTGCCACCGGAGACTCCAGCTCTGGAAACACCATATATTTT; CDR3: CATGDSSSGNTIYF
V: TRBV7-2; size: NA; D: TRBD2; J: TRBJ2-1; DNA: TGTGCCAGCAGCTTAGGAGGAGGTGGCGGGGGTTACAATGAGCAGTTCTTC; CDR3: CASSLGGGGGGYNEQFF
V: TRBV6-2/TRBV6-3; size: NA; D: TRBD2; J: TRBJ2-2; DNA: TGTGCCAGCAGTGGTGGGACTAGCGGGAGTAACGGGGAGCTGTTTTTT; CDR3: CASSGGTSGSNGELFF
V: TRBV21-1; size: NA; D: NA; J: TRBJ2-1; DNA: TGTGCCAGCAGCTCTCCGGGACTAGCGCCGAGCAATGAGCAGTTCTTC; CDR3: CASSSPGLAPSNEQFF
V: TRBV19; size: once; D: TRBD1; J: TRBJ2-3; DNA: TGTGCCAGTACCCTCGGTAGGGACAGGGGTACAGATACGCAGTATTTT; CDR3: CASTLGRDRGTDTQYF
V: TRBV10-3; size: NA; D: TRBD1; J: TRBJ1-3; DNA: TGTGCCATCAGTGGACCCGGACAGGGTCGAAACACCATATATTTT; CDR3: CAISGPGQGRNTIYF
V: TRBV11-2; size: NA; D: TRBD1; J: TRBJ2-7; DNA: TGTGCCAGCAGCTCCCGGGTGGGGGGACAGGGTTTGTCCTACGAGCAGTACTTC; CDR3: CASSSRVGGQGLSYEQYF
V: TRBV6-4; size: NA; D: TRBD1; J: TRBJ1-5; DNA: TGTGCCAGCAGCATCACGGACAGGGTCGGTCAGCCCCAGCATTTT; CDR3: CASSITDRVGQPQHF
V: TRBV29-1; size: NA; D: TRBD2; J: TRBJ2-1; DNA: TGCAGCGTTGTCGGCGGGAGGCCGTACAATGAGCAGTTCTTC; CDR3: CSVVGGRPYNEQFF
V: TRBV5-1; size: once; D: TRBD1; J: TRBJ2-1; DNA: TGCGCCAGCAGCTTCCGACAGGGCCCGGGGATGGGCAATGAGCAGTTCTTC; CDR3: CASSFRQGPGMGNEQFF